These 18 T cell receptor beta chains originate from one sample sequenced in a study of cytomegalovirus exposure and HLA in healthy donors. PCR employed 60 Vbeta and 13 Jbeta primers. Generated by immunoSEQ multiplex PCR, the TCRdb table keeps only in-frame clones and is missing some. The sample includes some 90,000 clones, roughly 79% of them seen just once. The sequencing input was PBMCs. The receptors stem from a man in his thirties or forties in good health and CMV-seronegative.

V usage is TRBV7-8 and J usage is TRBJ1-5; 9 nucleotides agree with TRBD1. CDR1 is SGHVS and CDR2 is FQNEAQ in the germline V gene. CDR3 length: 16 residues. V trimming: 5 bases; J trimming: 11 bases; junction bases outside the gene matches: 16. CDR3 loop: CASSRITGQGGVAQHF. CDR3 bases: TGTGCCAGCAGCCGTATTACGGGACAGGGTGGTGTTGCCCAGCATTTT.

The chain is built from TRBV6-1 and TRBJ2-7; D call uncertain. Germline-derived CDR1 and CDR2 are MNHNS and SASEGT. CDR3 length equals 11 residues. V shed 8 bases and J shed 5 bases, with 10 bases lying between them. CDR3 bases: TGTGCCAGCGCACAGAGAGACGAGCAGTACGTC. It yields the protein CASAQRDEQYV.

The chain uses TRBV7-9 and TRBJ2-7; TRBD1 might be the D (5 bases). This CDR3 is built from 16 residues. The germline gives CDR1 SEHNR, CDR2 FQNEAQ (reference sequence). V lost 3 bases and J lost 2, with 17 bases in between. The CDR3 coding sequence is TGTGCCAGCAGCTTCACGCTGGGGCCGACTCCCTACGAGCAGTACTTC. Protein sequence: CASSFTLGPTPYEQYF.

The chain has TRBV7-2 and TRBJ1-5, with TRBD1 matching 8 bases. V was clipped by 3 bases and J by 5 bases; unmatched bases: 3. Germline V gives CDR1 SGHTA, CDR2 FQGNSA. CDR3 size: 14 residues. The CDR3 nucleotides are TGTGCCAGCAGCTTCCTGACAGGGGATCAGCCCCAGCATTTT. Protein: CASSFLTGDQPQHF.

J is TRBJ2-7 and V is TRBV29-1; no reliable D call. Germline CDR1 and CDR2: SQVTM and ANQGSEA. With 3 bases removed from V and 0 bases from J, the gap between germline ends came to 15 bases. This CDR3 has 15 amino acids. The CDR3 sequence is CSVDTLDQSSYEQYV. The CDR3 nucleotides read TGCAGCGTTGATACGCTAGACCAAAGCTCCTACGAGCAGTACGTC.

V and J are TRBV7-2 and TRBJ1-1; tentatively, D is TRBD1 (6 bases). Germline V gives CDR1 SGHTA, CDR2 FQGNSA. The V gene lost 4 bases and the J gene lost 10 bases, with 22 bases spanning the gap. The CDR3 extends over 15 amino acids. CDR3 region: CASSSPRTELRGAFF. The CDR3 bases are TGTGCCAGCAGCTCCCCCCGGACAGAGCTTCGGGGAGCTTTCTTT.

The genes are TRBV19 and TRBJ2-1; TRBD1 might be the D (6 bases). The CDR3 length is 15 residues. Trimming removed 5 bases from V and 5 bases from J, with 16 bases in between. Germline CDR1 and CDR2: LNHDA and SQIVND (reference sequence). The CDR3 loop is CASSQDSLKNNEQFF. Written as DNA, the CDR3 is TGTGCCAGTAGTCAGGACAGTTTAAAGAACAATGAGCAGTTCTTC.

The chain carries TRBV6-4 and TRBJ2-3, with 10 bases matching TRBD2. V shed 6 bases and J 8 bases; nucleotides not matched to a gene: 11. Germline CDR1 is MRHNA and CDR2 is SNTAGT. This CDR3 has 15 amino acids. CDR3 region: CASSTTSGIVGTQYF. CDR3 nucleotides: TGTGCCAGCAGCACCACTAGCGGGATAGTCGGTACGCAGTATTTT.

The V gene is TRBV19, the J gene TRBJ1-1; 7 bases map to TRBD1. Trimming removed 1 base from V and 5 bases from J; junction bases left unmatched: 4. Germline V gene lookup returns CDR1 LNHDA and CDR2 SQIVND (reference sequence). The CDR3 is made up of 14 amino acids. The CDR3 bases are TGTGCCAGTAGTATAGGGACAGGTTCAACTGAAGCTTTCTTT. It codes for CASSIGTGSTEAFF. Based on the CDR3 plus reference TRBV19 and TRBJ1-1, the full variable domain is DGGITQSPKYLFRKEGQNVTLSCEQNLNHDAMYWYRQDPGQGLRLIYYSQIVNDFQKGDIAEGYSVSREKKESFPLTVTSAQKNPTAFYLCASSIGTGSTEAFFGQGTRLTVV.

This chain connects TRBV5-1 to TRBJ2-3; D is ambiguous. The CDR3 contains 14 residues. V gave up 4 bases and J gave up 1 base, with 10 bases separating them. In germline, CDR1 is SGHRS, CDR2 YFSETQ. The DNA of the CDR3 is TGCGCCAGCAGCCCTCGACTCGGCACAGATACGCAGTATTTT. Encoded protein: CASSPRLGTDTQYF.

The CDR3 reads CASSIGEADPSGEQFF. The CDR3 DNA follows: TGTGCCAGTAGTATAGGAGAGGCTGACCCTAGCGGTGAGCAGTTCTTC. The chain combines TRBV19 with TRBJ2-1; 7 bases are a match to TRBD2. Germline values: CDR1 LNHDA, CDR2 SQIVND (reference sequence). Trimming took 1 base from V and 9 from J; bases not matched to a gene: 12. This CDR3 has 16 amino acids.

The chain couples TRBV6-5 to TRBJ1-3, with TRBD1 matching 7 bases. CDR3 size: 13 residues. Per the germline V gene, CDR1 is MNHEY and CDR2 is SVGAGI. Losses at the gene ends were 8 bases for V and 4 bases for J; bases not matched to a gene: 5. In nucleotides, the CDR3 is TGTGCCAGCGGCAAGGACAGGGGAAACACCATATATTTT. This gives the protein CASGKDRGNTIYF.

This clone was counted a few times. The rearrangement uses TRBV7-9 and TRBJ1-1, with 10 positions matching TRBD1. The J segment lost 1 base and the V segment lost 4 bases, leaving 3 bases of the junction unmatched. The CDR3 sequence is 15 residues long. From germline, CDR1 is SEHNR and CDR2 FQNEAQ (reference sequence). CDR3 in DNA: TGTGCCAGCAGCTCGGGACAGGGGTCGAACACTGAAGCTTTCTTT. As protein: CASSSGQGSNTEAFF.

The chain combines TRBV5-4 with TRBJ1-3; D may be TRBD1 (5 bases). The germline V and J ends were trimmed by 4 bases and 0 bases, with 11 bases remaining between them. Germline CDR1 is SGHNT and CDR2 is YYREEE (reference sequence). The CDR3 runs to 15 residues. The CDR3 reads CASSPGTPSGNTIYF. CDR3 nucleotides: TGTGCCAGCAGCCCGGGGACTCCCTCTGGAAACACCATATATTTT.

CDR3 in amino acids: CASSPLGAGGMNEQFF. The DNA of the CDR3 is TGTGCCAGCAGCCCCCTAGGGGCGGGGGGAATGAATGAGCAGTTCTTC. V and J are TRBV7-9 and TRBJ2-1; TRBD2 aligns across 8 bases. This CDR3 has 16 residues. Per germline, CDR1 SEHNR and CDR2 FQNEAQ (reference sequence). The trim removed 5 bases at V and 7 bases at J, leaving 13 bases unmatched.

This chain links TRBV6-1 with TRBJ1-5, with TRBD1 identical over 11 bases. V lost 3 bases, J lost 7 bases, and 2 bases stayed unmatched. The V gene's germline CDR1 is MNHNS and CDR2 SASEGT. The CDR3 contains 14 residues. CDR3 amino acids: CASSEGTGGQPQHF. CDR3 DNA: TGTGCCAGCAGTGAGGGGACAGGGGGACAGCCCCAGCATTTT.

The chain combines TRBV19 with TRBJ1-5, with 7 bases identical to TRBD1. Germline V CDR1 and CDR2: LNHDA, SQIVND (reference sequence). The CDR3 loop spans 15 amino acids. The V gene end was trimmed by 6 bases and the J gene end by 0 bases; junction bases not matched to a gene: 5. The CDR3 region has the DNA TGTGCCAGTAGGCGCGACAGGGCTAGCAATCAGCCCCAGCATTTT. Amino acid sequence: CASRRDRASNQPQHF.

This clone was detected only a few times. This chain connects TRBV6-5 to TRBJ2-1, with 9 bases lining up with TRBD1. Trimming at V came to 7 bases and at J to 15 bases, leaving 13 bases not matched to a gene. This CDR3 is built from 13 residues. From germline, CDR1 is MNHEY and CDR2 SVGAGI. In nucleotides, the CDR3 is TGTGCCAGCACCGAAACAGGGGGCCTGGTTGTGTTCTTC. It codes for CASTETGGLVVFF.